This T cell receptor (beta chain) was documented in a study of T cells in Graves' hyperthyroidism and ophthalmopathy (dated by TCRdb to between 2018 and 2021). For the wider study: TCR V-J signatures able to tell the groups apart were searched for in a discovery cohort of some 100 patients, of whom over 40 had Graves' ophthalmopathy and 55 to 65 had stable Graves' hyperthyroidism. The paper describes TCR Vbeta CDR3 sequencing of more than 120 peripheral blood samples, made up of 43 ophthalmopathy patients, 70 to 75 hyperthyroidism patients and 17 progressor patients. Once sampling was done, hyperthyroidism patients were given methimazole at a starting dose of 30 mg daily, whereas ophthalmopathy patients were given high-dose intravenous methylprednisolone. The 90 to 100 discovery patients were randomly split 7:3 into training and test sets. In addition, the study compared T-cell repertoires in thyroid tissue and in blood from roughly six Graves' hyperthyroidism patients. Whether ophthalmopathy could be predicted prospectively was tested in an independent validation cohort made up of 18 to 20 hyperthyroidism patients plus 17 patients who later progressed to ophthalmopathy.

A note on this clonotype: It lacks a known antigen. It has no much larger one-base neighbor in the sample; base qualities were not kept.

The research as a whole found: In validation, progression to ophthalmopathy was predicted by the model with around 71% sensitivity and nearly 75% specificity, a median of around 5.9 months before onset. Sample size was not statistically predetermined, and blinding of investigators to group allocation was not performed. A 13 V-J signature model separated ophthalmopathy from stable hyperthyroidism, with approximately 87% sensitivity and just under 84% specificity in cross-validation and 80%/75% in testing. Most expanded thyroid clonotypes (frequency above 0.001) were also detected in blood, suggesting blood repertoires may reflect thyroid immune responses.

Trimming removed 4 bases from V and 6 bases from J, leaving 13 bases between the germline ends. Per the germline V gene, SQVTM is the CDR1 and ANQGSEA is the CDR2. From the cysteine through the phenylalanine, the CDR3 covers 12 amino acids. CDR3 DNA is the only sequence kept; it has 36 bases, read in frame from the first base. TCR beta CDR3 regions were amplified from RNA transcripts. The TCR CDR3 was subjected to a first round of RT-PCR using the HTBI primer set and the Qiagen OneStep RT-PCR kit. Libraries were constructed in a second round of multiplex PCR, after which size selection and purification were performed. The libraries were sequenced on an Illumina HiSeq2000 using paired-end 100 bp reads. Per the original workflow: SOAPnuke was used to process the raw data, removing reads that contained adapters or uncalled bases, had a mean Phred below 15, or lacked an exact match to the constant primer or identifier. COPE v1.2.5 was used to merge high-quality paired reads, and clonotypes were defined as unique nucleotide sequences. MiTCR v1.1 was used to align the clonotypes against IMGT TRBV, TRBD and TRBJ reference segments. The analysis included only V-J combinations with a frequency above 0.0001, which together covered around 99% of the repertoires. The TCS score was defined as the ratio of F50 (clonal expansion) to E x V (chaos), calculated using BLOSUM62-based TCRdist between CDR3 peptides within each V-J. Welch's t-statistics and random forest reduced 500 to 550 V-J features to 13, which were used in a naive Bayes classifier (R e1071). The public reads were run again by TCRdb, first through fastp at Q25 and then through MiXCR, and only productive beta chains were kept. Every distinct CDR3 protein forms one entry, paired with its most common genes and DNA. It is TCRdb's table, rather than the study itself, that gives the V and J calls and clone size. The sample has around 540,000 distinct CDR3 sequences on record, roughly 46% of them singletons. The ten largest account for about 8.2% of the sample.

Stable Graves' hyperthyroidism was defined as the absence of progression to ophthalmopathy over 18 months of follow-up. Hyperthyroidism patients were newly diagnosed, with disease duration under 2 months, and aged 18 to 65 years. Patients with uncontrolled infections, other autoimmune diseases, pregnancy or lactation were excluded. Diagnoses were based on clinical symptoms, serum thyroxine and TRAb, thyroid ultrasound and orbital computed tomography. Total RNA was extracted with Trizol reagent, and quality was checked on an Agilent 2100 Bioanalyzer. The rearrangement combines TRBV29-1 with TRBJ2-7; TRBD1 is a possible D gene, resting on 6 matching bases. The TCR originated in a woman aged 18-29 years with Graves' hyperthyroidism. Donor details come from another sample of the same person, matched by shared clones. Sequenced sample: peripheral blood or thyroid tissue (not recorded which). The DNA sequence is as follows: TGCAGCGTTGGACAGGATGACGGCGAGCAGTACTTC. Translated, it gives CSVGQDDGEQYF.